This TCR beta chain was observed in a study of beta chain features in type 1 diabetes. Regarding the study as a whole: Shorter TCRB CDR3s, moderately but significantly so, marked every one of the four CD4+ subsets in Type 1 diabetes patients. Compared with healthy donors, patients appeared to share more similar naive, central memory and regulatory TCRB repertoires.

TCRB transcripts that were expressed got sequenced, as all of the isolated RNA had been reverse transcribed. Sequenced by immunoSEQ multiplex PCR; TCRdb stores in-frame clones only, minus some. The sample holds 95,000 to 150,000 clones, 16% seen once. This clone turned up a few times. Antigen: not known. Looked up from germline, CDR1 is SGHNT and CDR2 is YENEEA. The CDR3 has 12 residues. Trimming left V 5 bases short and J 8 bases short, with 7 bases between. Sequencing used central memory CD4+ T cells from blood. This clonotype was obtained from a man aged 30 to 45 with type 1 diabetes. The rearrangement uses TRBV11-3 and TRBJ1-6; the D is unclear. The CDR3 reads CASSPGDSPLHF. CDR3 nucleotides: TGTGCCAGCAGCCCCGGGGATTCACCCCTCCACTTT.